This T cell receptor (beta chain) appears in the sequencing data of a study of cytomegalovirus exposure and HLA in healthy donors. Study results and caveats: Some V segments could not be told apart, so they were left out, TRBV6-2 and TRBV6-3 among them. Researchers catalogued under 200 TCR beta chains as cytomegalovirus-associated.

Use of 60 Vbeta and 13 Jbeta primers characterized the PCR. The data were produced by immunoSEQ multiplex PCR, yet TCRdb's version contains in-frame clones alone and is incomplete. Among roughly 170,000 clones listed, more than 65% were seen once. This CDR3 region has 16 residues. CDR1 is SSHAT, CDR2 FNYEAQ, per germline (reference sequence). About this clone itself: What it binds is unknown. The germline gene is not matched at one end of the junction; a read error may be the cause.

The rearrangement joins TRBV7-7 to TRBJ2-5; D remains ambiguous. The TCR was taken from a girl under 10 years old in good health and CMV-seropositive. The sequencing sample was made of PBMCs. CDR3 DNA: TGTGCTAGCAGCCCAAATAATTATTTGAGCCGAGAGACCCAGTACTTC. Translating it yields CASSPNNYLSRETQYF. The complete variable domain, with remaining parts taken from reference TRBV7-7 and TRBJ2-5, reads GAGVSQSPRYKVTKRGQDVTLRCDPISSHATLYWYQQALGQGPEFLTYFNYEAQPDKSGLPSDRFSAERPEGSISTLTIQRTEQRDSAMYRCASSPNNYLSRETQYFGPGTRLLVL.